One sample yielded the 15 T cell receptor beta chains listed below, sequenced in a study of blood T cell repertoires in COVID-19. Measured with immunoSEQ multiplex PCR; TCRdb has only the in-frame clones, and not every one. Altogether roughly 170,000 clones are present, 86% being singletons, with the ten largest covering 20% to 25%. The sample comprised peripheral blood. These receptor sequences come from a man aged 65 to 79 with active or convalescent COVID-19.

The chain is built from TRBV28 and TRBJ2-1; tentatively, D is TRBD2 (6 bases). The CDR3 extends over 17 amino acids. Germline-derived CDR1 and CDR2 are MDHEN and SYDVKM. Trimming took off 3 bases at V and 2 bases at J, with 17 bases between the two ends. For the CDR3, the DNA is TGTGCCAGCAGTTTCGTACCCGGGACTGGCCCCTACAATGAGCAGTTCTTC. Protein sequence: CASSFVPGTGPYNEQFF.

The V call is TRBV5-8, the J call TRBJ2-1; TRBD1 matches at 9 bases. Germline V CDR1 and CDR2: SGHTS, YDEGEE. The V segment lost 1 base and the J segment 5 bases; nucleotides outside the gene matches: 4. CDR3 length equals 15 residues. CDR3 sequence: CASSLLQGADNEQFF. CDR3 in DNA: TGTGCCAGCAGCTTGTTACAGGGGGCCGACAATGAGCAGTTCTTC.

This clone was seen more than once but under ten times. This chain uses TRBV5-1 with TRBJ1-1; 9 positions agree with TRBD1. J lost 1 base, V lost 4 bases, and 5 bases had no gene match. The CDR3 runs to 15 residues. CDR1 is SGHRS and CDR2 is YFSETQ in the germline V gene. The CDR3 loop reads CASSVSTGGNTEAFF. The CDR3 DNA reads TGCGCCAGCAGCGTCTCGACAGGGGGGAACACTGAAGCTTTCTTT. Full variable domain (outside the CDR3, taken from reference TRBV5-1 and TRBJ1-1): KAGVTQTPRYLIKTRGQQVTLSCSPISGHRSVSWYQQTPGQGLQFLFEYFSETQRNKGNFPGRFSGRQFSNSRSEMNVSTLELGDSALYLCASSVSTGGNTEAFFGQGTRLTVV.

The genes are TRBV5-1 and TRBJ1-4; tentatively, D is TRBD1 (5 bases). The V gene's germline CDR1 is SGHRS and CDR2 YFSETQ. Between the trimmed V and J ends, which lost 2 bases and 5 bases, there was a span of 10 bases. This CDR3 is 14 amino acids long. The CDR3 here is CASSLQVENEKLFF. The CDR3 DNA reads TGCGCCAGCAGCTTACAGGTCGAGAATGAAAAACTGTTTTTT.

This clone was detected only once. The CDR3 here is CASSVEGLGQGRMGNEQFF. DNA for the CDR3: TGTGCCAGCAGCGTAGAGGGGTTGGGACAGGGGAGAATGGGCAATGAGCAGTTCTTC. The rearrangement links TRBV9 to TRBJ2-1, with 10 bases fitting TRBD1. V lost 0 bases, J lost 6 bases, and 15 bases stayed unmatched. Per the germline V gene, CDR1 is SGDLS and CDR2 is YYNGEE. The CDR3 loop spans 19 amino acids.

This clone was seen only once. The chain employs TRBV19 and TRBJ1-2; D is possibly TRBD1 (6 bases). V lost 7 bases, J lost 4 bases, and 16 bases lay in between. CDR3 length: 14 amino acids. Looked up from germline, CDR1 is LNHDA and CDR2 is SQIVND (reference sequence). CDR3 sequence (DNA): TGTGCCAGTACCCACCGCCGGGACACCTATGGCTACACCTTC. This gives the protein CASTHRRDTYGYTF.

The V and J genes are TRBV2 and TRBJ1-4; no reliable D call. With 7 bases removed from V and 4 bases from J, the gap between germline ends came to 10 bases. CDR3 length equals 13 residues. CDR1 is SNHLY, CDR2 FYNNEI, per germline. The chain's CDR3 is CASKLYVNEKLFF. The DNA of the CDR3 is TGTGCCAGCAAACTATACGTTAATGAAAAACTGTTTTTT.

The CDR3 loop is CASSQGLYNEQFF. For the CDR3, the DNA is TGTGCCAGCAGCCAAGGTCTGTACAATGAGCAGTTCTTC. The chain joins TRBV14 to TRBJ2-1, with D unclear. This CDR3 comprises 13 residues. The germline CDR1 and CDR2 sequences are SGHDN and FVKESK. With 1 base removed from V and 4 bases from J, the gap between germline ends came to 5 bases.

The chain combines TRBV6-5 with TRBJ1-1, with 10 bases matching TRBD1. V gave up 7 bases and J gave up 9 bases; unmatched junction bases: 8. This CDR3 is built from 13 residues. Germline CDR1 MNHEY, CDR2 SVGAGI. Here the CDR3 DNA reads TGTGCCAGCATGTGGTCGGGACAGGGGAAAGCTTTCTTT. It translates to CASMWSGQGKAFF.

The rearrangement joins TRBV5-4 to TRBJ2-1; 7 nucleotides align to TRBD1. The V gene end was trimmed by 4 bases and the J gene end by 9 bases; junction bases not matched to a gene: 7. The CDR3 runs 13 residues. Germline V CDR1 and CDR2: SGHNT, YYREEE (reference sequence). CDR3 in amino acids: CASSRPGQPEQFF. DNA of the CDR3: TGTGCCAGCAGCCGACCGGGACAGCCTGAGCAGTTCTTC.

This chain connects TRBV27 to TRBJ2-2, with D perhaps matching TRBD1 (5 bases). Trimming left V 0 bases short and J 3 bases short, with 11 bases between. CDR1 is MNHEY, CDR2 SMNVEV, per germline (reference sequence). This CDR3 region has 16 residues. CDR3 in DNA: TGTGCCAGCAGTTTATCGCCCAGGGTTGACACCGGGGAGCTGTTTTTT. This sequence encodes CASSLSPRVDTGELFF.

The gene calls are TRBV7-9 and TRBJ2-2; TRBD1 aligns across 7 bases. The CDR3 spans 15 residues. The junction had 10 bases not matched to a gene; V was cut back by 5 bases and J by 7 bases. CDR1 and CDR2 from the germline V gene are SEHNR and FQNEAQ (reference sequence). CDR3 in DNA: TGTGCCAGCAGCCCCGCGGACAGGACTTACGGGGAGCTGTTTTTT. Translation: CASSPADRTYGELFF.

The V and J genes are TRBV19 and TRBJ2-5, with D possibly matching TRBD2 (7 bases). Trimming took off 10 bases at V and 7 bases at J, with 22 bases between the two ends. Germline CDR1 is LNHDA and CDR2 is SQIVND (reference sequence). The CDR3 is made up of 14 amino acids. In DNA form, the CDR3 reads TGTGCCACCTCTAGGGGGGGGCTTGGGGCGACCCAGTACTTC. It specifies CATSRGGLGATQYF.

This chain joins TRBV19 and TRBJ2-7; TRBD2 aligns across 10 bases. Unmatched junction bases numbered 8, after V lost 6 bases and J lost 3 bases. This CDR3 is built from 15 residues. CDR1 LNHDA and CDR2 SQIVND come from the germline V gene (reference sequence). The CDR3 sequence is CASRQGLAEFYEQYF. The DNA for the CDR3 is TGTGCCAGTAGACAAGGACTAGCGGAGTTCTACGAGCAGTACTTC.

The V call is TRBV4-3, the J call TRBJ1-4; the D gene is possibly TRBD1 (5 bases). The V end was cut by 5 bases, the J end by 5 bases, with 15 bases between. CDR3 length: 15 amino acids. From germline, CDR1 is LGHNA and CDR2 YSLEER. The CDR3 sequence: CASSTTRGGNEKLFF. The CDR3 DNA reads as TGCGCCAGCAGCACAACTAGGGGAGGCAATGAAAAACTGTTTTTT.